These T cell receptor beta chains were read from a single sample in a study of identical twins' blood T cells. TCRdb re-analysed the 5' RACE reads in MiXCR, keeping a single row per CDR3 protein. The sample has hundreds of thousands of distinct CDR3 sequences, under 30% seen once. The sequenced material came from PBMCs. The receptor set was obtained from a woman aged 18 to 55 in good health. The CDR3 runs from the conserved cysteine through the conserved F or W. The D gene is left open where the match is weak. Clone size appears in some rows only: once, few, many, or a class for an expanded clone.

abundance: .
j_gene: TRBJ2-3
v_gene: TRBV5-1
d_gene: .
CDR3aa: CASSSRTASTDTQYF
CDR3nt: TGCGCCAGCAGCTCCCGGACAGCCAGCACAGATACGCAGTATTTT

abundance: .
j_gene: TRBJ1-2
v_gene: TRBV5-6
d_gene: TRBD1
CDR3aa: CASSLLSTGTYYGYTF
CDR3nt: TGTGCCAGCAGTTTACTATCGACAGGGACTTACTATGGCTACACCTTC

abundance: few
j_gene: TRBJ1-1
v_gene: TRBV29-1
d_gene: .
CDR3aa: CSGGKGEVNTEAFF
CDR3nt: TGCAGCGGGGGTAAGGGGGAGGTGAACACTGAAGCTTTCTTT

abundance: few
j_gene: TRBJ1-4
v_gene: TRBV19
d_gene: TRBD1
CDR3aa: CASSTQGATNEKLFF
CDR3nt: TGTGCCAGTAGTACCCAGGGGGCAACTAATGAAAAACTGTTTTTT

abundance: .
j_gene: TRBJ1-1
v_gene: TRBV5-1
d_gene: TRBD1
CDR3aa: CASSTYFWTGGSNTEAFF
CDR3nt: TGCGCCAGCTCGACCTACTTCTGGACAGGGGGATCGAACACTGAAGCTTTCTTT

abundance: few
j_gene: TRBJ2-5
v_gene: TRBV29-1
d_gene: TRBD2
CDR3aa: CSVRGGGQETQYF
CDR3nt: TGCAGCGTACGGGGGGGTGGTCAAGAGACCCAGTACTTC

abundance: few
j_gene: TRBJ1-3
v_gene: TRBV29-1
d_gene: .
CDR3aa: CSVPVGNTIYF
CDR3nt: TGCAGCGTGCCTGTTGGAAACACCATATATTTT

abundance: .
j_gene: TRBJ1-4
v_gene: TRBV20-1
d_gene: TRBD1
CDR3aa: CSARGGQGGANEKPFF
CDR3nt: TGCAGTGCTAGAGGGGGACAGGGGGGAGCTAATGAAAAACCGTTTTTT

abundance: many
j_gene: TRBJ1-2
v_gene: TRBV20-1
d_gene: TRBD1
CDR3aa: CSAREGQVNYGYTF
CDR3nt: TGCAGTGCTAGAGAAGGACAGGTGAACTATGGCTACACCTTC

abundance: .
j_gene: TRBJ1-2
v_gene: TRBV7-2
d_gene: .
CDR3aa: CASCSGPGYGYTF
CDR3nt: TGTGCCAGCTGCTCCGGTCCGGGCTATGGCTACACCTTC

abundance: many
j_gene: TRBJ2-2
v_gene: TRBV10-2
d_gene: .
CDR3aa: CASRPLGDAGELFF
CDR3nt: TGCGCCAGCAGGCCCCTAGGCGATGCCGGGGAGCTGTTTTTT

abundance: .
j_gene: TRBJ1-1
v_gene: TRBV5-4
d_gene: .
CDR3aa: CASSFESAGGGEAFF
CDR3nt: TGTGCCAGCAGCTTTGAGTCAGCCGGCGGGGGGGAAGCTTTCTTT

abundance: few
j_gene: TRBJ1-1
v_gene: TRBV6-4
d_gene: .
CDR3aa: CASSGEANTEAFF
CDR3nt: TGTGCCAGCAGCGGGGAGGCCAACACTGAAGCTTTCTTT

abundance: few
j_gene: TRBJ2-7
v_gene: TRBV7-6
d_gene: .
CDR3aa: CASSLEVTYEQYF
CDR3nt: TGTGCCAGCAGCTTAGAAGTCACCTACGAGCAGTACTTC

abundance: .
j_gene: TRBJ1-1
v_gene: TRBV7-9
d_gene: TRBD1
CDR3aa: CASSLSQGAGTEAFF
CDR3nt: TGTGCCAGCAGCTTATCTCAGGGGGCCGGCACTGAAGCTTTCTTT

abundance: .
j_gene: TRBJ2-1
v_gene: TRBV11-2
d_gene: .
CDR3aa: CASSLEAAYNEQFF
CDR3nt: TGTGCCAGCAGCTTAGAGGCGGCCTACAATGAGCAGTTCTTC

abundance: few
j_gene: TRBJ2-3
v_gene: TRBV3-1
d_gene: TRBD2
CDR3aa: CASSQLAETDTQYF
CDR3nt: TGTGCCAGCAGCCAACTAGCGGAGACAGATACGCAGTATTTT

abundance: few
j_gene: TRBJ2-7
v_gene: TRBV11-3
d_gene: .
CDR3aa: CASSPGPSEQYF
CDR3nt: TGTGCCAGCAGCCCAGGGCCCTCCGAGCAGTACTTC

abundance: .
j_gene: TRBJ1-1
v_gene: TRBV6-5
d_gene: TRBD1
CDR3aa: CTSSSQGESTEAFF
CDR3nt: TGTACCAGCAGCTCACAGGGGGAGAGCACTGAAGCTTTCTTT

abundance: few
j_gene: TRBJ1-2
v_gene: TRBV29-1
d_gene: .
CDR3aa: CSSLTGPNYGYTF
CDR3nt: TGCAGCTCCCTAACGGGACCGAACTATGGCTACACCTTC

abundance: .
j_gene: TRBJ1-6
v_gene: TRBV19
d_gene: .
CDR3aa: CASSPLGGSPLHF
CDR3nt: TGTGCCAGTAGTCCCCTGGGAGGCTCACCCCTCCACTTT

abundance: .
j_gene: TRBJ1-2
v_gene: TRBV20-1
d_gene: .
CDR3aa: CSARSLETSYGYTF
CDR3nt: TGCAGTGCTAGGAGCCTCGAAACTTCCTATGGCTACACCTTC

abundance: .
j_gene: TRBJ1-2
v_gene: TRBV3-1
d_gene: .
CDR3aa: CASKARFEANYGHTF
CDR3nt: TGTGCCAGCAAGGCCCGTTTCGAAGCTAACTATGGCCACACCTTC

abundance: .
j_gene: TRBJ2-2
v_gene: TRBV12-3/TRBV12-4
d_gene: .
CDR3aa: CASSASGKPGARELFF
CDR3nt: TGTGCCAGCAGTGCTTCCGGGAAGCCAGGTGCCCGGGAGCTGTTTTTT

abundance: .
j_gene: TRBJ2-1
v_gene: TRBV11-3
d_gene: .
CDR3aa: CASSLMGSAAEQFF
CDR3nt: TGTGCCAGCAGCTTAATGGGTAGCGCCGCAGAGCAGTTCTTC

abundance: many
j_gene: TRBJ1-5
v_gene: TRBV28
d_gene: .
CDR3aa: CATTVPGVILGNQPQHF
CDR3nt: TGTGCCACCACAGTGCCAGGGGTTATTTTAGGCAATCAGCCCCAGCATTTT

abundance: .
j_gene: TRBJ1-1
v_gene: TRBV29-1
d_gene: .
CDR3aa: CSGIQGPSEAFF
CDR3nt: TGCAGCGGCATACAGGGTCCCTCTGAAGCTTTCTTT